The TCR beta chain under discussion was sequenced for a study of CD8 T cell repertoires and HIV-1 epitope variants (TCRdb year 2020). Concerning the study at large: T cells were stimulated in separate culture wells with each of twenty-five peptides representing autologous and known Gag and Nef epitope variants. The epitopes tested covered three Gag epitope families plus Nef HW9 and YT9. Control conditions included a CMV, EBV and flu peptide pool, the Ebola AY9 epitope as negative control, and a no-peptide well. A 1M T cell aliquot was kept as an uncultured baseline condition, separate from the 83 T cell cultures. Using the EasySep Human T Cell Enrichment Kit, T cells were enriched and then co-cultured with an equal number of autologous T cell-negative cells acting as antigen-presenting cells. A total of more than 80 T cell cultures were run, with each culture condition done in triplicate except for one peptide, which was done in duplicate. Cultures were maintained for 9 to 11 days in IMDM with gentamicin, and half-media changes adding IL-2, IL-7 and IL-15 were performed on days 3 and 7. Study-wide findings and limitations: Under 10 antigen-specific TCR beta clonotypes were identified, of which six appeared to be cross-reactive for autologous or known escape epitope variants. A handful of clonotypes recognized the Nef KF9 family and one clonotype recognized the HW9 family, while no responses were seen to the TAALDMSHF plasma variant. The assay identified only TCR beta chains and indicated proliferation in response to antigen, without indicating T cell function or cytokine profile.

The EasySep Human CD8+ T Cell Enrichment Kit was used on day 10 to isolate CD8+ T cells from every culture. Sequencing of TCR beta CDR3 regions was done on the immunoSEQ platform at survey depth. The QIAamp DNA micro kit was used to extract genomic DNA from every cultured and uncultured CD8+ T cell population. Under the source paper's analysis protocol: Samples with under 5,000 productive reads were excluded, and this exclusion removed about 7% of the 75 HIV peptide-stimulated cultures. A MANAFEST web app trimmed sequences to CDR3 and removed nonproductive sequences, CDR3s under 5 amino acids, and those not starting C or ending F/W. Clonotypes were classified as antigen-specific only if expansion was observed in at least 2 of 3 replicates versus the no-peptide control at FDR 0.01, only within one epitope family. A specific clonotype also had to show a frequency at least fivefold higher than in wells stimulated with peptides from other epitope families. Sourced from immuneACCESS, this table was stored by TCRdb with only in-frame sequences that have V and J called. A share of the clones is absent; for the studies checked, an unresolved V gene accounts for under half, and the remainder has no known explanation. The V and J calls and clone size were taken over from that table, and D and trimming were inferred from the DNA. This sample lists a few thousand clones; around two thirds were detected once. The biggest ten clones account for under 55% of the sample.

In regard to this clone: No cognate antigen has been identified for it. No quality values exist for individual bases; no much larger clone is one base distant.

The junction shows trimming of 8 bases on V and 6 bases on J, plus 13 bases between the germline ends. The CDR3, from cysteine to phenylalanine, totals 12 residues. This entry keeps only the CDR3 DNA: 36 bases, framed from base 1. Per the germline V gene, LGHNA is the CDR1 and YSLEER is the CDR2. This clonotype originated in a male donor with HIV. Here the chain combines TRBV4-3 and TRBJ1-2; D gene: possibly TRBD1, on 6 matching bases. The sequenced sample consisted of cultured CD8+ T cells derived from PBMCs. The sequence in DNA is TGCGCCAGCTCAGGGGAGGTTGATGGCTACACCTTC. Its translation is CASSGEVDGYTF.